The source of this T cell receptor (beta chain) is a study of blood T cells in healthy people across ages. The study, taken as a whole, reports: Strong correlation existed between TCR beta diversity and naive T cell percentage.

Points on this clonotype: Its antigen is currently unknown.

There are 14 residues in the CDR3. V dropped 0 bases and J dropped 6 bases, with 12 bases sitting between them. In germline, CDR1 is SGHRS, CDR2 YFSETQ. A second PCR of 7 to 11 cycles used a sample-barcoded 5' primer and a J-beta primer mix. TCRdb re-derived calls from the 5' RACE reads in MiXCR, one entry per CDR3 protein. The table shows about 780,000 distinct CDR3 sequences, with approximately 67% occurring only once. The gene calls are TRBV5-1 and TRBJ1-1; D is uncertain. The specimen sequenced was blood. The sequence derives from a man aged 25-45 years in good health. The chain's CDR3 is CASSLAGSNAEAFF. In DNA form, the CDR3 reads TGCGCCAGCAGCTTGGCGGGCAGTAACGCTGAAGCTTTCTTT.